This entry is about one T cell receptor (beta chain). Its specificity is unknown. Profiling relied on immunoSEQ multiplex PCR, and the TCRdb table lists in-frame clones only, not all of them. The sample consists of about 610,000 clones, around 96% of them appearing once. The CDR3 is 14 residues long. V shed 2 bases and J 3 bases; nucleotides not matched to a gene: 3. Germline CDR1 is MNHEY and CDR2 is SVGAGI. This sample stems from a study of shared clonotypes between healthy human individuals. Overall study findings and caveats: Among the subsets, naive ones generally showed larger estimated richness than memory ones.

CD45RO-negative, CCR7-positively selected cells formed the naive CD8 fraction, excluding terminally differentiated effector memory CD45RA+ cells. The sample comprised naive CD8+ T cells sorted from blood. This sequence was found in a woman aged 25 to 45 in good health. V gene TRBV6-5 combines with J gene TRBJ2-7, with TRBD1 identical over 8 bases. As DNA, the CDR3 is TGTGCCAGCAGTTACCACGGACAGGGCTACGAGCAGTACTTC. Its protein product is CASSYHGQGYEQYF.